The 17 T cell receptor beta chains presented below share a single source sample, sequenced in a study of blood T cell repertoires in COVID-19. The table came from immunoSEQ multiplex PCR; TCRdb's copy has only in-frame clones and leaves some out. The sample holds hundreds of thousands of clones, around 90% seen once. Sequencing was carried out using PBMCs or T cells enriched from blood (not recorded which). These receptors all come from a woman in her 30s with acute COVID-19.

V is TRBV28 and J is TRBJ1-4; D perhaps matches TRBD1 (5 bases). Trimming took 2 bases from V and 8 from J, leaving 15 bases between them. CDR3 length: 15 residues. The germline CDR1 and CDR2 sequences are MDHEN and SYDVKM. In DNA form, the CDR3 reads TGTGCCAGCAGTTTACAAATAGGGGAGGCCGAAAAACTGTTTTTT. Translated, it gives CASSLQIGEAEKLFF.

The sample holds one count of this clone. The chain uses TRBV27 and TRBJ2-1; TRBD2 aligns across 9 bases. CDR1 is MNHEY and CDR2 is SMNVEV in the germline V gene (reference sequence). J lost 2 bases, V lost 3 bases, and 20 bases had no gene match. This CDR3 spans 21 amino acids. CDR3 nucleotides: TGTGCCAGCAGTTTCTCCAGGGGACGACTAGCGGATACGGGCCCCTACAATGAGCAGTTCTTC. Protein: CASSFSRGRLADTGPYNEQFF.

The CDR3 DNA sequence: TGTGCCAGCAGGGCGGCCTACAATGAGCAGTTCTTC. Protein product: CASRAAYNEQFF. The V call is TRBV6-5, the J call TRBJ2-1; D ambiguous. The CDR3 is made up of 12 amino acids. Germline lookup yields CDR1 MNHEY and CDR2 SVGAGI. V shed 6 bases and J shed 2 bases, with 5 bases lying between them.

J is TRBJ1-6 and V is TRBV28, with 9 bases matching TRBD1. The germline V gene encodes CDR1 MDHEN and CDR2 SYDVKM. J lost 7 bases, V lost 6 bases, and 7 bases had no gene match. There are 15 residues in the CDR3. The CDR3 nucleotides read TGTGCCAGCAGGGGGTGGGACAGGGACAATTCACCCCTCCACTTT. It is translated as CASRGWDRDNSPLHF.

The rearrangement uses TRBV7-8 and TRBJ1-4; D is ambiguous. The CDR3 has 15 amino acids. CDR1 and CDR2 from the germline V gene are SGHVS and FQNEAQ. Trimming pared 1 base from V and 5 bases from J, leaving 11 bases between. The CDR3 bases are TGTGCCAGCAGCTTAGGGACTTTAACAAATGAAAAACTGTTTTTT. Protein: CASSLGTLTNEKLFF.

The count of this clone is one. This rearrangement joins TRBV5-1 to TRBJ2-2; D is unclear. The V gene lost 3 bases and the J gene lost 2 bases, with 8 bases spanning the gap. The CDR3 length is 14 residues. Germline V gene lookup returns CDR1 SGHRS and CDR2 YFSETQ. CDR3: CASSSAGNTGELFF. The CDR3 region has the DNA TGCGCCAGCAGCTCGGCAGGAAACACCGGGGAGCTGTTTTTT. Supplemented by reference TRBV5-1 and TRBJ2-2, the full variable domain reads KAGVTQTPRYLIKTRGQQVTLSCSPISGHRSVSWYQQTPGQGLQFLFEYFSETQRNKGNFPGRFSGRQFSNSRSEMNVSTLELGDSALYLCASSSAGNTGELFFGEGSRLTVL.

The chain has TRBV7-9 and TRBJ2-7; 7 bases are shared with TRBD2. Losses at the gene ends were 1 base for V and 2 bases for J; bases not matched to a gene: 5. Germline V CDR1 and CDR2: SEHNR, FQNEAQ (reference sequence). The CDR3 consists of 15 residues. The CDR3 bases are TGTGCCAGCAGCTTAGGGGGGGGTCTACCCTACGAGCAGTACTTC. This codes for CASSLGGGLPYEQYF.

The rearrangement uses TRBV18 and TRBJ2-1; 7 positions match TRBD2. The germline V gene encodes CDR1 KGHSH and CDR2 LQKENI. Trimming removed 6 bases from V and 7 bases from J; junction bases left unmatched: 21. The CDR3 contains 18 residues. The CDR3, as DNA: TGTGCCAGCTCCCTCCTCGAACCCACGCCGGGAGGCAGGAATGAGCAGTTCTTC. Its translation is CASSLLEPTPGGRNEQFF. Based on the CDR3 plus reference TRBV18 and TRBJ2-1, the full variable domain is NAGVMQNPRHLVRRRGQEARLRCSPMKGHSHVYWYRQLPEEGLKFMVYLQKENIIDESGMPKERFSAEFPKEGPSILRIQQVVRGDSAAYFCASSLLEPTPGGRNEQFFGPGTRLTVL.

This clone was recorded a few times. This chain joins TRBV4-1 and TRBJ2-3; weak D call: TRBD2 (5 bases). Germline lookup yields CDR1 MGHRA and CDR2 YSYEKL. V was shortened by 7 bases and J by 1 base, with 15 bases between the two germline ends. The CDR3 totals 15 residues. The CDR3 DNA reads as TGCGCCAGCACAGAAGGCGAGGGCCGCACAGATACGCAGTATTTT. Protein sequence: CASTEGEGRTDTQYF.

This rearrangement joins TRBV2 to TRBJ1-2, with D perhaps TRBD1 (6 bases). The CDR3 is made up of 16 amino acids. The V end lost 5 bases, the J end lost 1 base, and 17 bases lay between the germline ends. Per the germline V gene, CDR1 is SNHLY and CDR2 is FYNNEI. CDR3 in amino acids: CASSRGGKELNYGYTF. The CDR3 DNA is TGTGCCAGCAGTCGGGGGGGCAAGGAACTTAACTATGGCTACACCTTC.

The chain couples TRBV7-9 to TRBJ1-1, with D unresolved. V shed 5 bases and J shed 3 bases, with 10 bases lying between them. Germline V lookup: CDR1 SEHNR, CDR2 FQNEAQ (reference sequence). This CDR3 spans 13 amino acids. CDR3 in DNA: TGTGCCAGCAGCCGCGAAGTGGACACTGAAGCTTTCTTT. The encoded protein is CASSREVDTEAFF.

This clone was detected a few times. The V call is TRBV21-1, the J call TRBJ2-3; the table assigns TRBD2, which was not confirmed against the DNA. TRBV21-1 is flagged as a pseudogene. The CDR3 runs 13 residues. CDR3 amino acids: CASGLAGEDTQYF. The DNA of the CDR3 is TGTGCCAGCGGACTAGCGGGGGAAGATACGCAGTATTTT.

V and J are TRBV28 and TRBJ1-4, with no clear D. Germline CDR1 reads MDHEN; CDR2 reads SYDVKM. This CDR3 is 13 amino acids long. Trimming removed 3 bases from V and 8 bases from J, with 10 bases in between. CDR3 nucleotides: TGTGCCAGCAGTTTTCCACCTCAGGAAAAACTGTTTTTT. Its protein product is CASSFPPQEKLFF.

V usage is TRBV11-2 and J usage is TRBJ1-3; 7 bases are a match to TRBD1. CDR1 and CDR2 from the germline V gene are SGHAT and FQNNGV. V lost 1 base to trimming and J lost 0 bases; unmatched junction nucleotides: 0. The length of the CDR3 is 15 residues. The CDR3 protein is CASSLAGGSGNTIYF. The CDR3 DNA follows: TGTGCCAGCAGCTTAGCAGGGGGCTCTGGAAACACCATATATTTT.

The chain couples TRBV28 to TRBJ2-7; 7 nucleotides match TRBD1. The V gene's germline CDR1 is MDHEN and CDR2 SYDVKM. V dropped 6 bases and J dropped 2; count of bases not matched to a gene: 7. This CDR3 region has 14 residues. The CDR3, as DNA: TGTGCCAGCAGACCCGACAGGGTGGCCTACGAGCAGTACTTC. It translates to CASRPDRVAYEQYF.

The J gene is TRBJ2-1, the V gene TRBV29-1; 7 bases are shared with TRBD1. The germline gives CDR1 SQVTM, CDR2 ANQGSEA. V was pared by 3 bases and J by 0 bases, with 8 bases of the junction left unmatched. The CDR3 covers 16 residues. The CDR3 sequence is CSVEGFRDSSYNEQFF. CDR3 sequence (DNA): TGCAGCGTTGAGGGTTTCCGGGACAGCTCCTACAATGAGCAGTTCTTC.

This rearrangement joins TRBV9 to TRBJ2-2; no clear D. The CDR3 is 14 amino acids. Trimming cost V 2 bases and J 2 bases, with 7 bases left between them. The germline V gene has CDR1 SGDLS and CDR2 YYNGEE. The CDR3 DNA reads TGTGCCAGCAGCGTTAGATTAAACACCGGGGAGCTGTTTTTT. Protein sequence: CASSVRLNTGELFF.